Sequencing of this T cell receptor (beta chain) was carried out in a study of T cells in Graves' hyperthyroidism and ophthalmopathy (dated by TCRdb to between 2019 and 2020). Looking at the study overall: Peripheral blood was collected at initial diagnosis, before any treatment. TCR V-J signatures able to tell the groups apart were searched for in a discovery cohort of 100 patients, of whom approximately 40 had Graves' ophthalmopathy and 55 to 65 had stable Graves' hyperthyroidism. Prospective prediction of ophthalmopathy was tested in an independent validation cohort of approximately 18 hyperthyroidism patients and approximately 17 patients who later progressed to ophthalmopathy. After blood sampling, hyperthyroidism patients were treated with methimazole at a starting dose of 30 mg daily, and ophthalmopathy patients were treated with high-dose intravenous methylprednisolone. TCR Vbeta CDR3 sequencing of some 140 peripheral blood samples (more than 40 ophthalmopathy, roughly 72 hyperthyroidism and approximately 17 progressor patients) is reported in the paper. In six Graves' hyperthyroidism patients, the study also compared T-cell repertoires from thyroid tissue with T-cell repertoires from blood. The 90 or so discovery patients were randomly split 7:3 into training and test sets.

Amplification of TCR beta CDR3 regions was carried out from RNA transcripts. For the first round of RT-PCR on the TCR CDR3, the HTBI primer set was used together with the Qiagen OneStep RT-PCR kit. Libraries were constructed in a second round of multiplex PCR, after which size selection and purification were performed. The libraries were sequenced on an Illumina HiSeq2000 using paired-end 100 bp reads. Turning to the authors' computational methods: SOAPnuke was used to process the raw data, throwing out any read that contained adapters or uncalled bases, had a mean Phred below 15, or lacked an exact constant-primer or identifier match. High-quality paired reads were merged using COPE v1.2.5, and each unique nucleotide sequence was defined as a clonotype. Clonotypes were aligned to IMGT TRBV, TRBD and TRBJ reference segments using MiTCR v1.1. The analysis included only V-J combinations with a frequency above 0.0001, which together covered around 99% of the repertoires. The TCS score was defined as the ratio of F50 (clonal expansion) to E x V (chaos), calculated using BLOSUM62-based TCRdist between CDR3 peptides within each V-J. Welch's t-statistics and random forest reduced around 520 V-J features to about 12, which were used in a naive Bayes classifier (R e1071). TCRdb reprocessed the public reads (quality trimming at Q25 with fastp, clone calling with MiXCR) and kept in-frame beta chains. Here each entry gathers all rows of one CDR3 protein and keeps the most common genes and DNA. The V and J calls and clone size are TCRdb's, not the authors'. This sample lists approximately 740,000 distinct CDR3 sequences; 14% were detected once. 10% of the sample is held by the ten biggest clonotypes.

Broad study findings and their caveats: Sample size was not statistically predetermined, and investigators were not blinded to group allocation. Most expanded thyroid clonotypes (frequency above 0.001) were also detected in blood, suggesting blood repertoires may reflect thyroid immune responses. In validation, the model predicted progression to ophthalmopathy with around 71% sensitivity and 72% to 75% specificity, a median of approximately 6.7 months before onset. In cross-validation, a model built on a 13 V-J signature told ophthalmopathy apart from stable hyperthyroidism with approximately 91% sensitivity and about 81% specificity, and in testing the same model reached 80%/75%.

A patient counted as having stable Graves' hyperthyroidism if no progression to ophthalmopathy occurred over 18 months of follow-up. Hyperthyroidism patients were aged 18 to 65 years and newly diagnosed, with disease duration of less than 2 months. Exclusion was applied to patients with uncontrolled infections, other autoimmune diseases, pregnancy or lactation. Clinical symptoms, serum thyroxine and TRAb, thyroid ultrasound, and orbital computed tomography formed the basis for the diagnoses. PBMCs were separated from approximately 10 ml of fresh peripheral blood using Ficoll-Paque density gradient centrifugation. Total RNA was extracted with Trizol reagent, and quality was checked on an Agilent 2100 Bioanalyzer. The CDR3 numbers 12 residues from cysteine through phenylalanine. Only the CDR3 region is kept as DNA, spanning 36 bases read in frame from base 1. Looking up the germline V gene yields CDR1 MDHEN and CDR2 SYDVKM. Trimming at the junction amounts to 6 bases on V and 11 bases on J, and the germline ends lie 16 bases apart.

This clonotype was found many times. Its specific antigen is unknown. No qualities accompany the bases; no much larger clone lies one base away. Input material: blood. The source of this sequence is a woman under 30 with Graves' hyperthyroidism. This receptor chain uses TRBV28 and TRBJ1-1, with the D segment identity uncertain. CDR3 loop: CASSSSPGWAFF. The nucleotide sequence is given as TGTGCCAGCAGCTCAAGCCCCGGGTGGGCTTTCTTT. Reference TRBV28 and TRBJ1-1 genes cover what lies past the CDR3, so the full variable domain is DVKVTQSSRYLVKRTGEKVFLECVQDMDHENMFWYRQDPGLGLRLIYFSYDVKMKEKGDIPEGYSVSREKKERFSLILESASTNQTSMYLCASSSSPGWAFFGQGTRLTVV.